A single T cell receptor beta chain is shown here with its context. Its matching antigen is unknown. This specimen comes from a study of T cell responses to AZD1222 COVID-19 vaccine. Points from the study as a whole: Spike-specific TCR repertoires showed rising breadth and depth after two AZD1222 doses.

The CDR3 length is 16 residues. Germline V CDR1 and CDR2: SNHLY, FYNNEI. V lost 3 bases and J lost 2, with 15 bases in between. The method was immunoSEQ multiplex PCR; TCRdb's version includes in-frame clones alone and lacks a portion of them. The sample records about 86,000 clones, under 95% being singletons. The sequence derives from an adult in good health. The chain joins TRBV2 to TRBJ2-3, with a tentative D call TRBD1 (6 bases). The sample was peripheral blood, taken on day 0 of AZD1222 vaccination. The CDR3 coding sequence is TGTGCCAGCAGTGAGAGGGACACAATCTACACAGATACGCAGTATTTT. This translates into CASSERDTIYTDTQYF.